Reported below is one T cell receptor (beta chain). Its antigen is still unknown. The missing CDR3 end, 3 residues past where the read stops, is filled in from the germline J gene. The ends lost 2 bases at V and 5 bases at J; junction bases unmatched: 8. The CDR3 runs to 16 residues. Germline lookup yields CDR1 LNHDA and CDR2 SQIVND (reference sequence). TCR beta CDR3 amplified by multiplex PCR from roughly 1,100 ng genomic DNA. Sequencing was performed with immunoSEQ multiplex PCR; in TCRdb, only in-frame clones are kept and a portion is missing. The table lists just over 20,000 clones. The data derive from a study of T cells in women clearing cervical HPV infection. The overall study: Cases: HPV16-related CIN3 or worse on histology, 2 invasive cancers. Controls gave blood once infection was undetectable; cases at lesion identification.

Study-level points and caveats: CIN3+ cases had significantly higher TCR repertoire richness than controls, but evenness did not differ.

The chain recombines TRBV19 with TRBJ2-2, with 7 bases identical to TRBD2. The source material was blood buffy coat. The sequence derives from a woman between 18 and 70 years old with a cervical HPV16 infection that either progressed to CIN3+ or cleared (not recorded which). The CDR3 DNA, read in part, is TGTGCCAGTAGTATATCGGGCAGGGAGGGTACCGGGGAG. It encodes CASSISGREGTGE. The CDR3 reads in full as CASSISGREGTGELFF. Full variable domain (missing parts from reference TRBV19 and TRBJ2-2): DGGITQSPKYLFRKEGQNVTLSCEQNLNHDAMYWYRQDPGQGLRLIYYSQIVNDFQKGDIAEGYSVSREKKESFPLTVTSAQKNPTAFYLCASSISGREGTGELFFGEGSRLTVL.